This T cell receptor (beta chain) was captured by sequencing in a study of chemoradiotherapy in HPV16-positive cancers. Findings of the study overall: For HPV16-positive patients, expanding HPV-responsive T cells associated with longer recurrence-free survival. Candidate HPV-specific clones and E7-related TCR motifs grew in tumor during treatment. Only two HPV16-positive patients supplied the functional HPV-specificity definition.

Clones were sequenced by immunoSEQ multiplex PCR, and TCRdb holds only the in-frame ones, with some missing. The profile shows about 2,300 clones, roughly nine tenths of them singletons. Over chemoradiotherapy, repertoires were sampled more than once. Trimming stripped 0 bases from V and 2 bases from J, with 10 bases between. The CDR3 has 15 amino acids. Germline values: CDR1 LGHNA, CDR2 YSLEER. Concerning this clone itself: Its antigen is currently unknown.

The chain carries TRBV4-3 and TRBJ2-5; D gene ambiguous. The sequencing used tumor tissue, collected from a patient who underwent chemoradiotherapy. The receptor was isolated from a human donor with HPV-associated anogenital cancer. The CDR3 here is CASSQELANQETQYF. In DNA form, the CDR3 reads TGCGCCAGCAGCCAAGAGCTGGCAAATCAAGAGACCCAGTACTTC.